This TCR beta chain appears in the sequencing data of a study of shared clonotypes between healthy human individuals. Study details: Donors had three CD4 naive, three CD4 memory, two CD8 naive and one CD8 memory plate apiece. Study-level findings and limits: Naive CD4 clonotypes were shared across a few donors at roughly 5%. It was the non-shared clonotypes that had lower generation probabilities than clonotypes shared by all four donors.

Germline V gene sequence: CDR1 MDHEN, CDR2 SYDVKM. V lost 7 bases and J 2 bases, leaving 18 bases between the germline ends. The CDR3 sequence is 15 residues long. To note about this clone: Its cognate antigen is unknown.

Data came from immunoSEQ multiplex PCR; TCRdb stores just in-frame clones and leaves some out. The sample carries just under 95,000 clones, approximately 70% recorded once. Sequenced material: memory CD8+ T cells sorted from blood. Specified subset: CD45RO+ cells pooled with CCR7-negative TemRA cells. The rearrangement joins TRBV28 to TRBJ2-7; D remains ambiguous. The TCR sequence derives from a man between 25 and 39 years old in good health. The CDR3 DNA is TGTGCCAGCAAGTTTCACGGTATGGGCACCTACGAGCAGTACTTC. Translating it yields CASKFHGMGTYEQYF.